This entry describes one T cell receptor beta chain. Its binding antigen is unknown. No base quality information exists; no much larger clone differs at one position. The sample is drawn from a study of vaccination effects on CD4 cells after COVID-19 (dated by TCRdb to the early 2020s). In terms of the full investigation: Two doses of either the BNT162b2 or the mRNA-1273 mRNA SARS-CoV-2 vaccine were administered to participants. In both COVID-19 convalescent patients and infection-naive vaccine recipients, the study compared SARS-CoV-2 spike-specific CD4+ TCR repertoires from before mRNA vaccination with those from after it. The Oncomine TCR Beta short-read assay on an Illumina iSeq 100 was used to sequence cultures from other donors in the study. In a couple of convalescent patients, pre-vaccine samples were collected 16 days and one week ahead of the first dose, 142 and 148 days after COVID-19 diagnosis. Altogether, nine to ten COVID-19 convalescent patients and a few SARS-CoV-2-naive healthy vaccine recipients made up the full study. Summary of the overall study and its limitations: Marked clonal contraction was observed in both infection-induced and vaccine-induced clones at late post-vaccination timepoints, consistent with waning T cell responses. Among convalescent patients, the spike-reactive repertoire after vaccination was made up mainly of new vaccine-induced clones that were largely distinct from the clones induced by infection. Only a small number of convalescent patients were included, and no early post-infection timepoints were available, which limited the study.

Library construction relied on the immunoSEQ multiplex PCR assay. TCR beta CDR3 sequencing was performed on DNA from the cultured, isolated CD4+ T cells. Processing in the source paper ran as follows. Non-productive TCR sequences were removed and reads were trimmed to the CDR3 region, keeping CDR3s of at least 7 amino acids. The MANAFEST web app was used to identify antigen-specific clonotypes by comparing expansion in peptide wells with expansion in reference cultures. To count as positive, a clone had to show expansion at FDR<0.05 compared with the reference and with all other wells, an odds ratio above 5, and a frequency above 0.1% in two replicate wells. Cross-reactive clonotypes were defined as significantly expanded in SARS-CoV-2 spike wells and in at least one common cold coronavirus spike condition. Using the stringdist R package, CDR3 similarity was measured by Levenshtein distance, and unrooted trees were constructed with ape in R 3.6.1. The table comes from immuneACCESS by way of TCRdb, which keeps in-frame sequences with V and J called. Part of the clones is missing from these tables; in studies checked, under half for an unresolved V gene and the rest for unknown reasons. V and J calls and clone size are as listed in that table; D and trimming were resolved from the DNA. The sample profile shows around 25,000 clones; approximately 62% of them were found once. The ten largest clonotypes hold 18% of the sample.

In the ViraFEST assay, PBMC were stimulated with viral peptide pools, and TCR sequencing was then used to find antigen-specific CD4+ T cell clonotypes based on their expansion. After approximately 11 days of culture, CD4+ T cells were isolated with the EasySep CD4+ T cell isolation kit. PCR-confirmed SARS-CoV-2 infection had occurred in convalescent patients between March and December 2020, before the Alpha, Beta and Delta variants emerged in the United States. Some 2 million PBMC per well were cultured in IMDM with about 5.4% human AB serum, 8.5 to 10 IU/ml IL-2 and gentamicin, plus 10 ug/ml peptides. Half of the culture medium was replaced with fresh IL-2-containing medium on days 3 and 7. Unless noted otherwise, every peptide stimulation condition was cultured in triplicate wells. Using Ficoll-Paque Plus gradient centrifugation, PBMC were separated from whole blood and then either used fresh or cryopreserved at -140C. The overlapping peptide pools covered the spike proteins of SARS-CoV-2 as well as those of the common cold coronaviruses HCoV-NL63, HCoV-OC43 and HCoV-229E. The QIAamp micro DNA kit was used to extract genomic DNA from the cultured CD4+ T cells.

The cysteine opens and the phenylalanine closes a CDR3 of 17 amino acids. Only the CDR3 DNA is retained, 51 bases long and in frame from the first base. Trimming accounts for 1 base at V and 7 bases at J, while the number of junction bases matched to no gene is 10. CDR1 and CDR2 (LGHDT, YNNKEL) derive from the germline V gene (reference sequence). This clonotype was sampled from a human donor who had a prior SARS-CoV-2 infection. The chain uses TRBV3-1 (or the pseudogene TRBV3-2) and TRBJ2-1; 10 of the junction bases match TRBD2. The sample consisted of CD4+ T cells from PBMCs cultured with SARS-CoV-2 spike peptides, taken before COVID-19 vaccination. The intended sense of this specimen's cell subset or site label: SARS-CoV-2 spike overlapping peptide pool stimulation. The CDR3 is CASSQALSRLAGNEQFF. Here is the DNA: TGTGCCAGCAGCCAAGCTCTTTCTCGACTAGCGGGTAATGAGCAGTTCTTC.